This T cell receptor beta chain stems from a study of T-cell memory formation after mild COVID-19 (dated by TCRdb to about 2021). As for the study more broadly: TCR sequence clusters from the two donors were largely donor specific. Two young, previously healthy adult volunteers, one female and one male, were included in the cohort. Longitudinal TCRalpha and TCRbeta repertoire sequencing tracked T-cell clones expanding and contracting after mild COVID-19 in a couple of donors. On the study overall, not on this receptor specifically: Contracting CD4+ clones were located mainly in the CM and EM memory subsets, whereas CD8+ clones were found to be enriched in EMRA. The study covered only a couple of mild cases, and larger cohorts including severe cases with pre-infection samples were considered necessary. Clones contracting from day 15 to 85 had balanced CD4/CD8 phenotypes, while a second wave expanding from day 15 to 37 was biased towards CD4+. The detection of some responding clones in pre-infection memory suggests that pre-existing cross-reactive memory T cells joined the SARS-CoV-2 response. SARS-CoV-2 specificity was not confirmed for the second-wave clones peaking on day 37.

In the case of this clonotype: What antigen it recognizes has not been identified. No much larger clone is present one base from it, and per-base qualities are unavailable.

PBMCs were isolated by Ficoll-Paque density gradient centrifugation. This sample was sequenced with an Illumina NovaSeq 6000. TCRalpha and TCRbeta cDNA libraries were built by 5'RACE with constant-segment primers, adding sample barcodes and unique molecular identifiers. RNA was extracted from every sample with Trizol reagent. Amplification of the libraries took two PCR steps, and the second step added a second sample barcode plus Illumina TruSeq adapters. Libraries were sequenced on an Illumina NovaSeq with 2 x 150 bp paired-end reads. On the study's bioinformatics: The reads were demultiplexed and collapsed into UMI-guided consensus sequences using migec v1.2.7. With mixcr v2.1.11, UMI consensuses were aligned to TRA and TRB V and J templates and assembled into clonotypes. Clonotypes were classified as expanded or contracted when called significant by both edgeR and NoisET, with noise models trained on biological replicates. For edgeR calls, the cutoffs were a false discovery rate-adjusted p below 0.01 and a log2 fold-change threshold of 1. As an exploratory analysis of dynamics, max-normalized trajectories of the 1000 most abundant clonotypes were examined with PCA combined with hierarchical clustering. Separately sequenced CD4+ and CD8+ repertoires were used to assign a CD4 or CD8 phenotype to each responding clone. Clones were called with MiXCR by TCRdb after fastp trimmed the public reads at Q25, and only in-frame beta chains were retained. CDR3 protein duplicates are merged, each entry listing the most common genes and DNA. TCRdb's processing, not the authors', yielded these V and J calls. A total of hundreds of thousands of distinct CDR3 sequences appear in this sample, around a sixth of them only once. The ten top clones hold more than 9% of the sample.

V is pared back by 0 bases and J by 4 bases, with 15 bases lying between the germline termini. Including cysteine and phenylalanine, the CDR3 has 16 amino acids. Only the CDR3 region is kept as DNA, spanning 48 bases read in frame from base 1. CDR1 and CDR2, per the germline V gene (reference sequence), are SGHNT and YYREEE. The V and J genes are TRBV5-4 and TRBJ2-3; TRBD2 is a possible D gene, resting on 6 matching bases. Material for sequencing was PBMCs or a T cell subset sorted from them (not recorded which). This receptor was taken from an adult woman who had mild COVID-19 (a few samples of this study predate the infection). The sample titles of this study are shuffled in the database, so cell type and time point are left out; the donor was told from shared clones. Here is the DNA: TGTGCCAGCAGCTTGGCATTTCGGGGGAGTGCAGATACGCAGTATTTT. This translates into CASSLAFRGSADTQYF. With the rest looked up from the reference TRBV5-4 and TRBJ2-3 genes rather than sequenced, the full variable domain is ETGVTQSPTHLIKTRGQQVTLRCSSQSGHNTVSWYQQALGQGPQFIFQYYREEENGRGNFPPRFSGLQFPNYSSELNVNALELDDSALYLCASSLAFRGSADTQYFGPGTRLTVL.